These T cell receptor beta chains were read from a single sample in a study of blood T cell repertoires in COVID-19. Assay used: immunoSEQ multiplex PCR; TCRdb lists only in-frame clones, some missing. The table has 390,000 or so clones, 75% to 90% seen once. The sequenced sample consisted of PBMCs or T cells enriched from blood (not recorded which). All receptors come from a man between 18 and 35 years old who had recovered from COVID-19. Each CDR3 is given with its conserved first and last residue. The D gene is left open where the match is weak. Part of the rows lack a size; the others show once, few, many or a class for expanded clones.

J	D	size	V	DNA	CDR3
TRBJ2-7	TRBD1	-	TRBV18	TGTGCCAGCTCACCACAGGGACAGGGGAACGAGCAGTACTTC	CASSPQGQGNEQYF
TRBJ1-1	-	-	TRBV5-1	TGCGCCAGCAGCGAAACCAGGACATCCAACACTGAAGCTTTCTTT	CASSETRTSNTEAFF
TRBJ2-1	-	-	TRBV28	TGTGCCAGCAGTTTTGGTTCCTATAATGAGCAGTTCTTC	CASSFGSYNEQFF
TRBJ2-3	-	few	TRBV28	TGTGCCAGCGAGCCCTCCGGGACTTACACAGATACGCAGTATTTT	CASEPSGTYTDTQYF
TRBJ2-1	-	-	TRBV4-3	TGCGCCAGCAGCCAAGATTTGGGGACTCGGAATGAGCAGTTCTTC	CASSQDLGTRNEQFF
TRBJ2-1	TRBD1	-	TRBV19	TGTGCCAGTAGTATTCGACAGGGATTCGGCAATGAGCAGTTCTTC	CASSIRQGFGNEQFF
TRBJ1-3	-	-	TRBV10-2	TGCGCCAGCAGCCCCACCGGGGGCTCTGGAAACACCATATATTTT	CASSPTGGSGNTIYF
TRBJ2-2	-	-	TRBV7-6	TGTGCCAGCAGCTTAGGGACACCGTTCACCGGGGAGCTGTTTTTT	CASSLGTPFTGELFF
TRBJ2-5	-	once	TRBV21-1	TGTGCCAGCAGCAAAGCGCCTTTAGGGAGGGCACCGTCCCAAGAGACCCAGTACTTC	CASSKAPLGRAPSQETQYF
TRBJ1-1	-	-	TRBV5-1	TGCGCCAGCAGGGACTCGATGAACACTGAAGCTTTCTTT	CASRDSMNTEAFF
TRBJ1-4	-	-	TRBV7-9	TGTGCCAGCAGCTTAGGATCCTCGGGGGGAACTAATGAAAAACTGTTTTTT	CASSLGSSGGTNEKLFF
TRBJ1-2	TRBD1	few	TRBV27	TGTGCCAGCAGACAGGGGGGCTATGGCTACACCTTC	CASRQGGYGYTF
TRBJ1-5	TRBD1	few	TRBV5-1	TGCGCCAGCAGACCGACAGGGGGAAGCAATCAGCCCCAGCATTTT	CASRPTGGSNQPQHF
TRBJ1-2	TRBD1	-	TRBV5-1	TGCGCCAGCAGCCCCGGACAGGGGTTGGATGGCTACACCTTC	CASSPGQGLDGYTF
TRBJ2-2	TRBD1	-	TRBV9	TGTGCCAGCGGGACAGACCCCACCGGGGAGCTGTTTTTT	CASGTDPTGELFF
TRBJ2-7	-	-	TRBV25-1	TGTGCCAGCATCCCCGACAGGTTTACCGACGAGCAGTACTTC	CASIPDRFTDEQYF
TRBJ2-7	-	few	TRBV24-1	TGTGCCACCAGTGATAACGGTCTATGGAGGTACGAGCAGTACTTC	CATSDNGLWRYEQYF
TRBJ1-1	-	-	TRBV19	TGTGCCGTCAAGAGCAGGGCTCTGAACACTGAAGCTTTCTTT	CAVKSRALNTEAFF
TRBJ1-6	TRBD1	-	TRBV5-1	TGCGCCAGCAGCTTGGCAAGGACAGGGGCTAATTCACCCCTCCACTTT	CASSLARTGANSPLHF
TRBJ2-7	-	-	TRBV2	TGTGCCAGCAGGAACGGGGGACTTCGGGGCTACGAGCAGTACTTC	CASRNGGLRGYEQYF
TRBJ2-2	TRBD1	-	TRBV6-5	TGTGCCAGCAGTTACGCTCCCGGGACAGGCGGGGAGCTGTTTTTT	CASSYAPGTGGELFF
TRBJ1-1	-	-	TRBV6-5	TGTGCCAGCAGCCGAGAGGCCACCCTTTCTGGAGAAGCTTTCTTT	CASSREATLSGEAFF
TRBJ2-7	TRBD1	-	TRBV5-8	TGTGCCAGCAGTTTTCCCGGGACAGCTTTCTACGAGCAGTACTTC	CASSFPGTAFYEQYF
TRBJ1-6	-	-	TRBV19	TGTGCCAGTAAGGAAGGACAGAATTACAATTCACCCCTCCACTTT	CASKEGQNYNSPLHF
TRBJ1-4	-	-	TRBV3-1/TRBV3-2	TGTGCCAGCAGCCCTTCGGACAGACTTAATGAAAAACTGTTTTTT	CASSPSDRLNEKLFF
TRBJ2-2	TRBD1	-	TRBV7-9	TGTGCCAGCGCCGTCCAGGGGGCAGGCGGGGAGCTGTTTTTT	CASAVQGAGGELFF
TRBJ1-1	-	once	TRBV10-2	TGCGCCAGCAGTGCGGGGGAGTACACTGAAGCTTTCTTT	CASSAGEYTEAFF
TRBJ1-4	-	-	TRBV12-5	TGTGCTAGTGGTTTGGTACTAGGTTTTACTAATGAAAAACTGTTTTTT	CASGLVLGFTNEKLFF
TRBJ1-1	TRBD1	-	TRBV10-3	TGTGCCATCAGTGCCTCGACAGGGGTCGGGACTGAAGCTTTCTTT	CAISASTGVGTEAFF
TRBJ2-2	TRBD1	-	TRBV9	TGTGCCAGCAGCCCAATGGGGACAGGCGCCGGGGAGCTGTTTTTT	CASSPMGTGAGELFF
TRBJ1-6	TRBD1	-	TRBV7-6	TGTGCCAGCAGCTTGGGACAGGGCCATAATTCACCCCTCCACTTT	CASSLGQGHNSPLHF
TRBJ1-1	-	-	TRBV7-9	TGTGCCAGCAGCTTGGCACAGGTCATGAACACTGAAGCTTTCTTT	CASSLAQVMNTEAFF
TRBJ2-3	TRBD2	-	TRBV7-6	TGTGCCAGCAGCTTAGCAGAGCGGGACACAGATACGCAGTATTTT	CASSLAERDTDTQYF
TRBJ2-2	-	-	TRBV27	TGTGCCAGCAGCCTGGACAGATTCACCGGGGAGCTGTTTTTT	CASSLDRFTGELFF
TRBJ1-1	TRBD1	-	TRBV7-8	TGTGCCAGCAGCCTCCGGGACAGGGATCGTGAAGCTTTCTTT	CASSLRDRDREAFF
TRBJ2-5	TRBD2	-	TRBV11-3	TGTGCCAGCAGTCCCGGACTAGCGGGAGGAGAGACCCAGTACTTC	CASSPGLAGGETQYF
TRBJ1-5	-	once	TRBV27	TGTGCCAGCAGTTTGGTCGGGAGCAATCAGCCCCAGCATTTT	CASSLVGSNQPQHF
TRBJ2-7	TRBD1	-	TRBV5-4	TGTGCCAGCAGCGAAGGGACAGGGGGATCCTACGAGCAGTACTTC	CASSEGTGGSYEQYF
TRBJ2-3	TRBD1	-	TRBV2	TGTGCCAGCAGTGGACAGGGGTCCGGCACAGATACGCAGTATTTT	CASSGQGSGTDTQYF
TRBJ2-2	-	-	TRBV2	TGTGCCAGCACGGGAGTGCACACCGGGGAGCTGTTTTTT	CASTGVHTGELFF
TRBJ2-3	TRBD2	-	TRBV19	TGTGCCAGTAGTATTAGGACTAGCGGGGGGGCGTTTGGCACAGATACGCAGTATTTT	CASSIRTSGGAFGTDTQYF
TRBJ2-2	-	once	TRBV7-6	TGTGCCAGCAGCCCGGACACCACCGGGGAGCTGTTTTTT	CASSPDTTGELFF
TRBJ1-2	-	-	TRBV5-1	TGCGCCAGCAGCGAAACAGGGCCCAACTATGGCTACACCTTC	CASSETGPNYGYTF
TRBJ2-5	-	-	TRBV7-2	TGTGCCAGCAGTCGTGAGATTGGGACCCAGTACTTC	CASSREIGTQYF
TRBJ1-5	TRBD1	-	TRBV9	TGTGCCAGTTCGAAAGGACAGGGGTACAATCAGCCCCAGCATTTT	CASSKGQGYNQPQHF
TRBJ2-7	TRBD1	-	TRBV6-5	TGTGCCAGCAGTTCTCGACAGGGATACTACGAGCAGTACTTC	CASSSRQGYYEQYF
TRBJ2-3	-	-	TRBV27	TGTGCCAGCAGTTTAGCGGGCCTACACACAGATACGCAGTATTTT	CASSLAGLHTDTQYF
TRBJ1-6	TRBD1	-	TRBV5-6	TGTGCCAGCAGCTTAAGGACAGGGTTGAATTCACCCCTCCACTTT	CASSLRTGLNSPLHF
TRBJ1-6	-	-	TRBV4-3	TGCGCCAGCAGCCAACAGGCACAGTCTTCACCCCTCCACTTT	CASSQQAQSSPLHF
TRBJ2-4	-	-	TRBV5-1	TGCGCCAGCAGCTTGGACAGCTCTAAAAACATTCAGTACTTC	CASSLDSSKNIQYF
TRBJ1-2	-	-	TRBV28	TGTGCCAGCAGTACTAATCGAAGGGGGGGTGGTGGCTACACCTTC	CASSTNRRGGGGYTF
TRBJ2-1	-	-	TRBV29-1	TGCAGCGTTGAAGATCCCACTAAAAACAATGAGCAGTTCTTC	CSVEDPTKNNEQFF
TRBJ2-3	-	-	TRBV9	TGTGCCAGCAGCGTAGAAGGGGCGAATACGCAGTATTTT	CASSVEGANTQYF